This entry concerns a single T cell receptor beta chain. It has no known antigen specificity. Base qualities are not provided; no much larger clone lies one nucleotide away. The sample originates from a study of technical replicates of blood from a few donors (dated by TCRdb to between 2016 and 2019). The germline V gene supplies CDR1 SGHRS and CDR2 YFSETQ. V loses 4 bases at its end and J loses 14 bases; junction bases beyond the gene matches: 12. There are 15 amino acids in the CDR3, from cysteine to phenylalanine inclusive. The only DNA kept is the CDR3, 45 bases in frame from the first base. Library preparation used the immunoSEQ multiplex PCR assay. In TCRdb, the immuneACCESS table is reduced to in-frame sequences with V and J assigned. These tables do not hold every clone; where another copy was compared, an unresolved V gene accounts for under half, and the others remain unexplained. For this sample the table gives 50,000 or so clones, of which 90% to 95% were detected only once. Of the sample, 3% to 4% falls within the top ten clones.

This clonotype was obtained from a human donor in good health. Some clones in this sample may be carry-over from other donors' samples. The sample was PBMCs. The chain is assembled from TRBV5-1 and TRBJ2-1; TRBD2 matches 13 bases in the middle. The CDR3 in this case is CASSAGTSGVPGEFF. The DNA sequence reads TGCGCCAGCAGCGCCGGGACTAGCGGGGTGCCAGGCGAGTTCTTC.